This T cell receptor (beta chain) was captured in a study of regulatory T cells in long-lasting Graves disease. HTBI primers from iRepertoire and Arm-PCR of CDR3 regions yielded the TCR beta libraries. Via MiXCR, TCRdb re-called the multiplex PCR reads, giving one row per CDR3 protein. This table holds about 350,000 distinct CDR3 sequences, roughly a sixth found once. This clonotype was seen many times. As for time point: newly diagnosed GD, antithyroid drugs for less than 3 months. Isolated PBMC RNA provided the starting material for the TCR library. Germline V gene data show CDR1 as SGHRS and CDR2 as YFSETQ. This CDR3 has 14 amino acids. The V end lost 5 bases, the J end lost 7 bases, and 18 bases lay between the germline ends. This sample was also put to use in a study of T cells in Graves' hyperthyroidism and ophthalmopathy.

The source of this sequence is a man between 40 and 49 years old with Graves disease. Sequencing was performed on peripheral blood mononuclear cells (PBMCs), taken at new diagnosis, from a patient treated with antithyroid drugs. This chain uses TRBV5-1 with TRBJ1-1; no clear D gene. In DNA, the CDR3 is TGCGCCAGCAGGTGGGAGCAACGGTCGGGTGAAGCTTTCTTT. Translated, it gives CASRWEQRSGEAFF.